The present entry profiles one TCR beta chain with its context. The method was immunoSEQ multiplex PCR; TCRdb's version includes in-frame clones alone and lacks a portion of them. This table holds some 270,000 clones, more than 85% found once. The data were taken from a study of blood T cell repertoires in COVID-19. Each exposed participant met a COVID-19 case in the 2 weeks preceding study entry. The trim removed 4 bases at V and 1 base at J, leaving 11 bases unmatched. The germline CDR1 and CDR2 sequences are SGHRS and YFSETQ. The CDR3 is 17 residues long. Sequencing input: PBMCs or T cells enriched from blood (not recorded which). This receptor was taken from a middle-aged man who had been exposed to COVID-19. V is TRBV5-1 and J is TRBJ1-2; 9 bases map to TRBD1. CDR3 residues: CASSPGDRASFNYGYTF. The CDR3 DNA reads TGCGCCAGCAGCCCCGGGGACAGGGCATCCTTTAACTATGGCTACACCTTC.